These T cell receptor beta chains were read from a single sample in a study of OX40 agonist ivuxolimab in advanced cancers. Method: immunoSEQ multiplex PCR; TCRdb's copy keeps in-frame clones and lacks some. The sample holds under 85,000 clones, 70% to 90% seen once. Sequences were derived from CD4+ or CD8+ T cells sorted from blood, sampled in a trial of the OX40 agonist ivuxolimab. Every receptor here comes from an adult with an advanced solid tumor such as melanoma, head and neck, liver or kidney cancer. Each CDR3 is given with its conserved first and last residue. A D gene is named only where the DNA matches it firmly. The listing skips clone size in some rows; elsewhere it reads once, few, many or a size class.

CASSLNRDEAFF	TGTGCCAGCAGCTTGAACCGGGACGAAGCTTTCTTT	.	TRBV5-4	.	TRBJ1-1
CASNLRGGNQPQHF	TGTGCCAGCAACTTACGGGGGGGCAATCAGCCCCAGCATTTT	.	TRBV5-6	few	TRBJ1-5
CASTLVDYQGPFSYEQYF	TGTGCCAGCACACTAGTTGATTACCAGGGGCCCTTCTCCTACGAGCAGTACTTC	.	TRBV27	.	TRBJ2-7
CASGWTGVQPQHF	TGTGCTAGTGGTTGGACAGGGGTCCAGCCCCAGCATTTT	TRBD1	TRBV12-5	.	TRBJ1-5
CASSQVGTGVTEAFF	TGTGCCAGCAGCCAAGTAGGGACAGGGGTAACTGAAGCTTTCTTT	TRBD1	TRBV4-2	.	TRBJ1-1
CSVKTGTFNTGELFF	TGCAGCGTCAAGACCGGGACTTTCAACACCGGGGAGCTGTTTTTT	.	TRBV29-1	.	TRBJ2-2
CASSLNRDIDTDTQYF	TGTGCCAGCTCACTAAACCGGGACATTGACACAGATACGCAGTATTTT	.	TRBV18	.	TRBJ2-3
CASSYRGTGGQSSYEQYF	TGCGCCAGCAGCTATAGGGGGACAGGGGGCCAAAGCTCCTACGAGCAGTACTTC	TRBD1	TRBV5-1	.	TRBJ2-7
CASFNRVRSTEAFF	TGTGCCAGCTTCAACAGGGTTCGGAGCACTGAAGCTTTCTTT	.	TRBV18	.	TRBJ1-1
CASTSTNGEAFF	TGCGCCAGCACCTCTACGAATGGTGAAGCTTTCTTT	.	TRBV4-3	.	TRBJ1-1
CASSLDREKDGYTF	TGTGCCAGCAGCCTCGACAGGGAGAAGGATGGCTACACCTTC	TRBD1	TRBV7-3	.	TRBJ1-2
CASSIAAAGMFF	TGTGCCAGTAGTATAGCAGCCGCAGGGATGTTCTTC	.	TRBV19	once	TRBJ2-1
CASSSTNTGELFF	TGTGCCAGCAGCTCTACGAACACCGGGGAGCTGTTTTTT	.	TRBV6-6	.	TRBJ2-2
CASSLPGHRSSYEQYF	TGTGCCAGCAGCTTGCCGGGACACAGGAGCTCCTACGAGCAGTACTTC	.	TRBV5-4	.	TRBJ2-7
CASSEWGDSSFF	TGTGCCAGCAGTGAGTGGGGAGACTCGTCGTTCTTC	.	TRBV6-1	.	TRBJ2-1
CASSKSGGAHNEQFF	TGTGCCAGCAGCAAAAGCGGGGGAGCTCACAATGAGCAGTTCTTC	TRBD2	TRBV9	.	TRBJ2-1
CASPLYNEQFF	TGTGCCAGTCCGCTTTACAATGAGCAGTTCTTC	.	TRBV7-2	.	TRBJ2-1
CASSRTWRDTQYF	TGTGCCAGCAGCAGGACATGGAGGGATACGCAGTATTTT	.	TRBV7-2	.	TRBJ2-3
CASSSQVGAEAFF	TGTGCCAGCAGCTCCCAGGTAGGGGCTGAAGCTTTCTTT	.	TRBV6-5	.	TRBJ1-1
CASSLRRSASVYEQYF	TGTGCCAGCAGCTTACGCCGATCCGCTTCGGTCTACGAGCAGTACTTC	.	TRBV7-2	.	TRBJ2-7
CASSGTSQETQYF	TGTGCCAGCAGCGGTACCTCCCAAGAGACCCAGTACTTC	.	TRBV9	.	TRBJ2-5
CASSSRDPGGANEQFF	TGTGCCAGCAGCTCTCGGGACCCAGGAGGGGCCAATGAGCAGTTCTTC	.	TRBV7-3	.	TRBJ2-1
CASNPGGDTDTQYF	TGTGCCAGCAATCCAGGGGGAGACACAGATACGCAGTATTTT	TRBD1	TRBV6-1	.	TRBJ2-3
CASSRQGAYGYTF	TGTGCCAGCAGTCGACAGGGAGCCTATGGCTACACCTTC	TRBD1	TRBV25-1	.	TRBJ1-2
CASSIEITDTQYF	TGTGCCAGTAGTATAGAGATCACAGATACGCAGTATTTT	.	TRBV19	.	TRBJ2-3
CASSKIDNLGTQYF	TGTGCCAGCAGCAAAATCGACAATCTAGGGACCCAGTACTTC	.	TRBV9	.	TRBJ2-5
CASSPGTSGGTDTQYF	TGTGCCAGCAGCCCCGGGACTAGTGGGGGCACAGATACGCAGTATTTT	TRBD2	TRBV11-2	.	TRBJ2-3
CASSPPGTPNYGYTF	TGTGCCAGCTCACCTCCCGGGACACCTAACTATGGCTACACCTTC	.	TRBV18	.	TRBJ1-2
CASSLNSVGTDTQYF	TGTGCCAGCAGCTTAAATAGCGTCGGGACAGATACGCAGTATTTT	.	TRBV11-2	.	TRBJ2-3
CASSVTDTEAFF	TGTGCCAGCTCAGTGACAGACACTGAAGCTTTCTTT	.	TRBV18	.	TRBJ1-1
CASASQSGNTIYF	TGTGCCAGCGCTAGTCAATCTGGAAACACCATATATTTT	.	TRBV6-5	.	TRBJ1-3
CASSLKGTGVNYGYTF	TGTGCCAGCAGCTTAAAAGGAACAGGAGTTAACTATGGCTACACCTTC	.	TRBV7-9	once	TRBJ1-2
CASRDPGQGLETQYF	TGTGCCAGCAGAGACCCGGGACAGGGTCTGGAGACCCAGTACTTC	TRBD1	TRBV6-6	once	TRBJ2-5
CASSDPGSSSSYEQYF	TGTGCCAGCAGCGATCCAGGGTCTTCGAGCTCCTACGAGCAGTACTTC	.	TRBV7-2	.	TRBJ2-7
CSVAPGGNEQFF	TGCAGCGTTGCGCCCGGGGGCAATGAGCAGTTCTTC	.	TRBV29-1	once	TRBJ2-1
CASRQYSLSSYEQYF	TGTGCCAGCAGACAATACAGCCTGAGCTCCTACGAGCAGTACTTC	.	TRBV16	.	TRBJ2-7
CASSLGDRPVETQYF	TGTGCCAGCAGCTTGGGTGACAGACCAGTCGAGACCCAGTACTTC	.	TRBV5-6	.	TRBJ2-5
CASSYEELNQPQHF	TGTGCCAGCAGTTACGAGGAGCTCAATCAGCCCCAGCATTTT	.	TRBV6-5	once	TRBJ1-5
CASSPRTGTAGNQPQHF	TGTGCCAGCTCCCCCCGGACAGGGACTGCGGGCAATCAGCCCCAGCATTTT	TRBD1	TRBV18	.	TRBJ1-5
CASSFSGTGDNTEAFF	TGCGCCAGCAGCTTCTCCGGGACAGGGGATAACACTGAAGCTTTCTTT	TRBD1	TRBV5-1	.	TRBJ1-1